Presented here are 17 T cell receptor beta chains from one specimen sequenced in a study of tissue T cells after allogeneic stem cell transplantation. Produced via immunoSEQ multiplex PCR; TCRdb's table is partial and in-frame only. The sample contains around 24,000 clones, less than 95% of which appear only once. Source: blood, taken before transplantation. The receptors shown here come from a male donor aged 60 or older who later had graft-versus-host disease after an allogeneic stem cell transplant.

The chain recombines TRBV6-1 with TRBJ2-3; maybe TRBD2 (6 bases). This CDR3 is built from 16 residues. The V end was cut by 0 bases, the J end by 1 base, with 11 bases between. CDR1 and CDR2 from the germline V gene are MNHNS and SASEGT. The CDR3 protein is CASSEAAASGTDTQYF. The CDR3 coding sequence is TGTGCCAGCAGTGAAGCGGCGGCTAGCGGCACAGATACGCAGTATTTT.

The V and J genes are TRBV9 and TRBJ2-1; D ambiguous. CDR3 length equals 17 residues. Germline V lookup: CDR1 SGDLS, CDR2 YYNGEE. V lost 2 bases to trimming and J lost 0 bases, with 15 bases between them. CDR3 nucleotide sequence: TGTGCCAGCAGCGTGAAAGTCGGCTCGAGCTCCTACAATGAGCAGTTCTTC. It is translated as CASSVKVGSSSYNEQFF.

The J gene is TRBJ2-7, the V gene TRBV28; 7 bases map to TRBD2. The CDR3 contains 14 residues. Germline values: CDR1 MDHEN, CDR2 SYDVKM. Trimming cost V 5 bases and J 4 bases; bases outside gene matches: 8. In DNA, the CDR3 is TGTGCCAGCAGTGGGGAGGGAGGGCCGTACGAGCAGTACTTC. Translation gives CASSGEGGPYEQYF.

CDR3 sequence (DNA): TGTGCCAGTAGTACAGACGGACGGGGGACAACAGATACGCAGTATTTT. It specifies CASSTDGRGTTDTQYF. This chain uses TRBV19 with TRBJ2-3; D could derive from TRBD1 or TRBD2 (6 bases each). The CDR3 has 16 residues. Trimming cost V 4 bases and J 3 bases, with 17 bases left between them. The germline V gene has CDR1 LNHDA and CDR2 SQIVND (reference sequence).

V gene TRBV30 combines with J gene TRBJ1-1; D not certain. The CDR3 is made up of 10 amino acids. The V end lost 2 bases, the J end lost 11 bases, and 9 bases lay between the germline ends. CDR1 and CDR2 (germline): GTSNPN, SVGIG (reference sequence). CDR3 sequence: CAWSPLAAFF. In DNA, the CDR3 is TGTGCCTGGAGTCCCCTGGCGGCTTTCTTT.

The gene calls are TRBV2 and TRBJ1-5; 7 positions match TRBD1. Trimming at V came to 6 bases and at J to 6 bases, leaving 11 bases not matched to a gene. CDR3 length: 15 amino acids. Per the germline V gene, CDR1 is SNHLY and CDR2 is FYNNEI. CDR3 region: CASSGEAGTVQPQHF. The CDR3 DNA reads TGTGCCAGCAGCGGAGAAGCCGGGACAGTTCAGCCCCAGCATTTT.

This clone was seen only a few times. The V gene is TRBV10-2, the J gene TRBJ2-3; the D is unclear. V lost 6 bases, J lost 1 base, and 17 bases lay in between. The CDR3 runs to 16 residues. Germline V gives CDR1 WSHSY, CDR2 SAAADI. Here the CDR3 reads CASRGWVADGTDTQYF. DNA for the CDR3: TGCGCCAGCAGGGGCTGGGTAGCAGATGGCACAGATACGCAGTATTTT.

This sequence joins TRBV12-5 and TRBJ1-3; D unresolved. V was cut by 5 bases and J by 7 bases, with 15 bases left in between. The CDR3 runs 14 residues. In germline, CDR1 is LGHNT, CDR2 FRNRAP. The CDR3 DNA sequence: TGTGCTAGTGGTGGACCAGATCATCCGAACACCATATATTTT. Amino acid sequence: CASGGPDHPNTIYF.

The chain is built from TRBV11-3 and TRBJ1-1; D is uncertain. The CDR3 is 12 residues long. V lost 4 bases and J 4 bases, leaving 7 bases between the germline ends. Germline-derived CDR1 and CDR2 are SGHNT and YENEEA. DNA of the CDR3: TGTGCCAGCAGCTCCTCGGGCACTGAAGCTTTCTTT. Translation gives CASSSSGTEAFF.

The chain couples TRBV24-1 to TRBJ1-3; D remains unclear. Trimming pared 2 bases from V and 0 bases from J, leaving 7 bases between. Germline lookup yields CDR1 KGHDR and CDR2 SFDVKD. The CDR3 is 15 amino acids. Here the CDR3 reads CATSDSSRSGNTIYF. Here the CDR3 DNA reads TGTGCCACCAGTGATTCGTCCCGCTCTGGAAACACCATATATTTT.

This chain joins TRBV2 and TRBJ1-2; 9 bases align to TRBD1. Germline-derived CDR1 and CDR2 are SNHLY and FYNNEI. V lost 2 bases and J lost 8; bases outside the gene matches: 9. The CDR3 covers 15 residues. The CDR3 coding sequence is TGTGCCAGCAGTGAAAAGGGACAGGGAGGGGAAGGCTACACCTTC. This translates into CASSEKGQGGEGYTF. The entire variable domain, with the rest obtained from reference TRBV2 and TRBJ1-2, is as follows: EPEVTQTPSHQVTQMGQEVILRCVPISNHLYFYWYRQILGQKVEFLVSFYNNEISEKSEIFDDQFSVERPDGSNFTLKIRSTKLEDSAMYFCASSEKGQGGEGYTFGSGTRLTVV.

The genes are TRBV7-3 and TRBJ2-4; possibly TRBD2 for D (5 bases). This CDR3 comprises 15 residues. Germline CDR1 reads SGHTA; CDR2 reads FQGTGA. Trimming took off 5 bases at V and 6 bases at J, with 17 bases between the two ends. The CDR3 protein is CASSPNRAEGNIQYF. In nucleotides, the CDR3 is TGTGCCAGCAGCCCTAACCGGGCCGAGGGAAACATTCAGTACTTC.

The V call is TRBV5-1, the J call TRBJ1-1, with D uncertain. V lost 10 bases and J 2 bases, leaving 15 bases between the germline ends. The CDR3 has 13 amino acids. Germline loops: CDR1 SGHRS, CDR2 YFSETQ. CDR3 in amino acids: CAGEVSANTEAFF. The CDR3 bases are TGCGCCGGCGAAGTATCAGCCAACACTGAAGCTTTCTTT.

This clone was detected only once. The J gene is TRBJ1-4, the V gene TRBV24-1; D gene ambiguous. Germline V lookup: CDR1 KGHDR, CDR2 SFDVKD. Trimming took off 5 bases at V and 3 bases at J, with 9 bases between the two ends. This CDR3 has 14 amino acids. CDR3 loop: CATSAGPSNEKLFF. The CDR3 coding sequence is TGTGCCACCAGTGCCGGGCCCTCTAATGAAAAACTGTTTTTT.

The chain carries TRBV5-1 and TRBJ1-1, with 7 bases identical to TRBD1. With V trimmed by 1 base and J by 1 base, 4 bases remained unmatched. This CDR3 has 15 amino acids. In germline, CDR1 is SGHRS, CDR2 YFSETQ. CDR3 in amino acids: CASSLPGQRNTEAFF. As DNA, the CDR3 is TGCGCCAGCAGCTTGCCGGGACAGCGGAACACTGAAGCTTTCTTT.

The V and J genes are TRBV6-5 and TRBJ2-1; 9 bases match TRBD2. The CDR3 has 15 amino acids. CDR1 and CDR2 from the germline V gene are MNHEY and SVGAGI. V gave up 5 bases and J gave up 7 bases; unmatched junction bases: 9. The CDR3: CASSLSSGKGNEQFF. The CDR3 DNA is TGTGCCAGCAGTCTCTCTAGCGGGAAGGGGAATGAGCAGTTCTTC.

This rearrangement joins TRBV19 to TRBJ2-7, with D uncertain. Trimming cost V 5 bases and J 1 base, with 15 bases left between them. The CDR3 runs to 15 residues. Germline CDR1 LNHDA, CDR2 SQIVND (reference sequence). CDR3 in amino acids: CASSSTWSSSYEQYF. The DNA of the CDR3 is TGTGCCAGTAGTTCCACTTGGAGTTCATCCTACGAGCAGTACTTC.